This TCR beta chain was sequenced during a study of siplizumab effects on memory and regulatory T cells. Some clones are missing from TCRdb's copy, which holds only in-frame ones; the method was immunoSEQ multiplex PCR. The sample includes 100,000 to 120,000 clones, 80% to 95% of them seen just once. Study-wide results and caveats: Roughly 75-97% of proliferating CD4+ or CD8+ clones lacked a naive or memory phenotype that could be assigned. Confirmation that proliferating Tregs from siplizumab cultures had suppressive function was not obtained.

This clone was recorded once. Its antigen is still unknown. The junction differs from germline at one of its ends, possibly a read error. The sequence derives from a human donor in good health. The sample taken for sequencing was CD4+ T cells sorted from blood.

In DNA, the CDR3 is TGTGCTAGCAGCCTCCGAGGACTAGCGGGAGACCAACGCTCCTACGAGCAGTACTTC. Its translation: CASSLRGLAGDQRSYEQYF. This chain joins TRBV7-7 and TRBJ2-7; 13 nucleotides align to TRBD2. The germline CDR1 and CDR2 sequences are SSHAT and FNYEAQ (reference sequence). The CDR3 is 19 amino acids. Full variable domain (missing parts from reference TRBV7-7 and TRBJ2-7): GAGVSQSPRYKVTKRGQDVTLRCDPISSHATLYWYQQALGQGPEFLTYFNYEAQPDKSGLPSDRFSAERPEGSISTLTIQRTEQRDSAMYRCASSLRGLAGDQRSYEQYFGPGTRLTVT.